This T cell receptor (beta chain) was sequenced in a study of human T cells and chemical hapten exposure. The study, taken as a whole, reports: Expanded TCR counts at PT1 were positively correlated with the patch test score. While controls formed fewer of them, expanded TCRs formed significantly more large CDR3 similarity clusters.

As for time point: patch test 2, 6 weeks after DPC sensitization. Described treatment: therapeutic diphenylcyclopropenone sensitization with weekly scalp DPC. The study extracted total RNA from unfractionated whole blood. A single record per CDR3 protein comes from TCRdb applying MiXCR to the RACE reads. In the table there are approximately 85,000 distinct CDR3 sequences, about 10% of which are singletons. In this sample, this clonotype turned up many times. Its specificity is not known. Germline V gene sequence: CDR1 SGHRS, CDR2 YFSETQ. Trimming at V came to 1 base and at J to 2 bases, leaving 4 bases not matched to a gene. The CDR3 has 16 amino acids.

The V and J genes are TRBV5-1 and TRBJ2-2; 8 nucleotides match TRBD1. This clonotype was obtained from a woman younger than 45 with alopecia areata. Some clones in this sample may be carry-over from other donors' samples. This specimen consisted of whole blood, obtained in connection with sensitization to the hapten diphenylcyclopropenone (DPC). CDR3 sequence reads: CASSLSDRANTGELFF. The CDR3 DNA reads TGCGCCAGCAGCTTGTCGGACAGGGCCAACACCGGGGAGCTGTTTTTT.